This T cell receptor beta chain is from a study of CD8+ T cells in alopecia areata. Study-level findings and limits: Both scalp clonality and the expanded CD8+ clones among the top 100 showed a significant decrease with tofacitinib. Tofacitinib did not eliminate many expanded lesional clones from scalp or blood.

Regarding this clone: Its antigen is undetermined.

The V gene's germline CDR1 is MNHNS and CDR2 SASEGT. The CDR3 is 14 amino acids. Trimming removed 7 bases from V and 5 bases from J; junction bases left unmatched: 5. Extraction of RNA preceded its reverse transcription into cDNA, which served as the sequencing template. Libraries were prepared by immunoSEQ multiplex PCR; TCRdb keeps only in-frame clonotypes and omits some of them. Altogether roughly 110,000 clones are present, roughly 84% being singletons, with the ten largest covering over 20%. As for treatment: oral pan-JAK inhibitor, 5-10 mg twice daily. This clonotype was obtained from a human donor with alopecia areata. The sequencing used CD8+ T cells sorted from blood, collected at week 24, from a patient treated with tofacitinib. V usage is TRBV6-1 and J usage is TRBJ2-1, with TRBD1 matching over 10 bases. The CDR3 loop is CASKMGTGDNEQFF. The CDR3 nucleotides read TGTGCCAGCAAGATGGGGACAGGGGACAATGAGCAGTTCTTC.